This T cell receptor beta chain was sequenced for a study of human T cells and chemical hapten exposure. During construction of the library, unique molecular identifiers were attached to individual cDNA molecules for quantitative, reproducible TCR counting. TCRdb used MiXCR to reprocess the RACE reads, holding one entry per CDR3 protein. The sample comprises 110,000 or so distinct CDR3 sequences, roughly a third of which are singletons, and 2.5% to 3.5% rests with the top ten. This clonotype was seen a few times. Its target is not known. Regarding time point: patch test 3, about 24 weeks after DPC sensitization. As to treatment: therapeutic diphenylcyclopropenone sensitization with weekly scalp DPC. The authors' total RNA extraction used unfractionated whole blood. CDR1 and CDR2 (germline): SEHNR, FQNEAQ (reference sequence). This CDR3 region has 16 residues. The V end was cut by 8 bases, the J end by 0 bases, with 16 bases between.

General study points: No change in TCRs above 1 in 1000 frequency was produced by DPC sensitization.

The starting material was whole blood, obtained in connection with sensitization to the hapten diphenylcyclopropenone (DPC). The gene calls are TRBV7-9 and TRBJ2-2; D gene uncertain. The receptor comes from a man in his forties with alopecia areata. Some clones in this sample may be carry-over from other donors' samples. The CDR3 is CASLLSAIANTGELFF. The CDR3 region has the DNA TGTGCCAGCTTGCTAAGCGCGATCGCGAACACCGGGGAGCTGTTTTTT.